The 2 T cell receptor beta chains listed next were all sequenced from one sample in a study of T cell changes during pregnancy in multiple sclerosis. TCRdb's table, derived via immunoSEQ multiplex PCR, lists solely in-frame clones and lacks some. The data show around 80,000 clones, around 94% seen once. The source was peripheral blood, collected in the second trimester of pregnancy. The receptors were sampled from a female donor in good health, enrolled as a control in a pregnancy study.

The chain is built from TRBV5-4 and TRBJ2-7, with 12 positions matching TRBD2. Trimming cost V 4 bases and J 5 bases; bases outside gene matches: 7. The germline CDR1 and CDR2 sequences are SGHNT and YYREEE (reference sequence). The length of the CDR3 is 15 residues. CDR3 in amino acids: CASSLGGLAGHEQYF. The CDR3 DNA reads as TGTGCCAGCAGCCTGGGGGGACTAGCGGGCCACGAGCAGTACTTC.

The V gene is TRBV28, the J gene TRBJ1-4, with a weak D call TRBD1 (5 bases). Looked up from germline, CDR1 is MDHEN and CDR2 is SYDVKM. V was clipped by 6 bases and J by 4 bases, with 18 bases between them. This CDR3 contains 16 residues. The CDR3 sequence is CASSATRDWRNEKLFF. The CDR3 DNA reads TGTGCCAGCAGCGCGACCCGGGACTGGCGTAATGAAAAACTGTTTTTT.